The sample holds a few counts of the clone carrying this TCR beta chain. Its antigen remains unidentified. The authors amplified TCR beta CDR3 regions, and they did so from RNA transcripts for repertoire sequencing. An initial RT-PCR round employing HTBI primers preceded a second-round multiplex PCR. TCRdb re-called the multiplex PCR reads with MiXCR, one entry per CDR3 protein. The top ten hold approximately 7% of the sample, which has about 620,000 distinct CDR3 sequences, around a fifth seen once. These data come from a study of Graves' ophthalmopathy and Graves' hyperthyroidism. V was cut by 0 bases and J by 5 bases, with 8 bases left in between. This CDR3 has 13 residues. In germline, CDR1 is GTSNPN, CDR2 SVGIG (reference sequence). Hyperthyroidism counted as stable given no ophthalmopathy within 18 months of follow-up. Enrolled hyperthyroidism patients had a new diagnosis, a duration under 2 months, and an age of 18 to 65.

General study results and limits: Between ophthalmopathy and stable hyperthyroidism, a 13-signature model drew a separation with nearly 90% sensitivity and 75% to 82% specificity.

Sequences were obtained from peripheral blood. This TCR derives from a woman aged 18 to 35 with stable Graves' hyperthyroidism. Some clones in this sample may be carry-over from other donors' samples. The V gene is TRBV30, the J gene TRBJ1-5, with a possible D match to TRBD1 (6 bases). The CDR3 nucleotides are TGTGCCTGGAGTGTCACAGGGTATCAGCCCCAGCATTTT. The encoded protein is CAWSVTGYQPQHF.